These 30 T cell receptor beta chains share one sample of origin, sequenced in a study of blood T cell repertoires in COVID-19. Libraries were prepared by immunoSEQ multiplex PCR; TCRdb keeps only in-frame clonotypes and omits some of them. The sample carries about 380,000 clones, around nine tenths recorded once. The source material was PBMCs or T cells enriched from blood (not recorded which). The receptors originated from a woman aged 18-29 years who had recovered from COVID-19.

The rearrangement joins TRBV28 to TRBJ2-1; TRBD1 matches at 9 bases. J lost 2 bases, V lost 5 bases, and 4 bases had no gene match. The CDR3 consists of 15 residues. Germline V gene sequence: CDR1 MDHEN, CDR2 SYDVKM. CDR3 sequence reads: CASSPGTGPYNEQFF. The CDR3 DNA reads as TGTGCCAGCAGTCCAGGGACAGGGCCCTACAATGAGCAGTTCTTC.

The chain is built from TRBV20-1 and TRBJ1-6; D is ambiguous. This CDR3 has 11 amino acids. Deletions cut 3 bases from V and 10 bases from J, with 7 bases between. The V gene's germline CDR1 is DFQATT and CDR2 SNEGSKA (reference sequence). The CDR3 reads CSARVSSPLHF. In nucleotides, the CDR3 is TGCAGTGCTAGGGTGAGCTCACCCCTCCACTTT.

The V and J genes are TRBV6-4 and TRBJ1-5; TRBD1 matches 9 bases. Trimming cost V 6 bases and J 6 bases; bases outside gene matches: 6. The CDR3 is 14 residues long. Germline V CDR1 and CDR2: MRHNA, SNTAGT. The CDR3 DNA sequence: TGTGCCAGCAGGAACAGGGGGCGCGTTCAGCCCCAGCATTTT. It codes for CASRNRGRVQPQHF.

This chain uses TRBV4-1 with TRBJ2-3; a possible D gene is TRBD1 (5 bases). The CDR3 covers 15 residues. Germline V gene sequence: CDR1 MGHRA, CDR2 YSYEKL. The V end lost 6 bases, the J end lost 4 bases, and 17 bases lay between the germline ends. CDR3 amino acids: CASSKGPLGADTQYF. CDR3 nucleotides: TGCGCCAGCAGTAAGGGGCCGCTCGGAGCAGATACGCAGTATTTT.

This clone was seen more than once but under ten times. The rearrangement joins TRBV19 to TRBJ1-5; D remains unclear. Germline V CDR1 and CDR2: LNHDA, SQIVND (reference sequence). This CDR3 has 15 residues. The V end was cut by 3 bases, the J end by 0 bases, with 9 bases between. This CDR3 reads CASSITDYSNQPQHF. The DNA of the CDR3 is TGTGCCAGTAGTATTACAGACTATAGCAATCAGCCCCAGCATTTT.

The chain employs TRBV2 and TRBJ1-1, with D perhaps TRBD1 (5 bases). The CDR3 spans 13 residues. Trimming took off 6 bases at V and 4 bases at J, with 12 bases between the two ends. The V gene's germline CDR1 is SNHLY and CDR2 FYNNEI. The CDR3, as DNA: TGTGCCAGCAGGGGCGACAGACCCACTGAAGCTTTCTTT. This codes for CASRGDRPTEAFF.

V and J are TRBV29-1 and TRBJ2-5, with a weak D call TRBD1 (6 bases). This CDR3 is built from 12 residues. V lost 7 bases to trimming and J lost 2 bases, with 11 bases between them. From germline, CDR1 is SQVTM and CDR2 ANQGSEA. The CDR3 nucleotides read TGCAGCGAAACAGGGAGTCAAGAGACCCAGTACTTC. Translating it yields CSETGSQETQYF.

This sequence joins TRBV11-2 and TRBJ1-1, with no clear D. V lost 2 bases, J lost 8 bases, and 21 bases lay in between. Germline lookup yields CDR1 SGHAT and CDR2 FQNNGV. The CDR3 length is 16 residues. The CDR3 nucleotides are TGTGCCAGCAGCTTAAATGGCGGCGGGCCCTTTTTGGAAGCTTTCTTT. This encodes CASSLNGGGPFLEAFF.

This clone came up once. V is TRBV3-1 (or the pseudogene TRBV3-2) and J is TRBJ2-7; maybe TRBD2 (6 bases). Germline-derived CDR1 and CDR2 are LGHDT and YNNKEL (reference sequence). With 1 base removed from V and 0 bases from J, the gap between germline ends came to 10 bases. CDR3 size: 15 residues. CDR3 residues: CASSQVDGGSYEQYF. The CDR3 DNA reads as TGTGCCAGCAGCCAAGTCGACGGGGGCTCCTACGAGCAGTACTTC.

V and J are TRBV7-2 and TRBJ2-2, with 11 positions matching TRBD2. Germline CDR1 SGHTA, CDR2 FQGNSA. CDR3 length: 15 amino acids. Trimming removed 6 bases from V and 6 bases from J; junction bases left unmatched: 6. Here the CDR3 reads CASSPSGGRAGELFF. The CDR3 nucleotides read TGTGCCAGCAGTCCTAGCGGGGGGCGGGCCGGGGAGCTGTTTTTT.

The chain joins TRBV19 to TRBJ2-1; 12 bases line up with TRBD2. This CDR3 comprises 15 residues. Germline values: CDR1 LNHDA, CDR2 SQIVND (reference sequence). V lost 4 bases, J lost 6 bases, and 4 bases stayed unmatched. The CDR3, as DNA: TGTGCCAGTAGTAACCTAGCGGGGGGGCGCAATGAGCAGTTCTTC. This gives the protein CASSNLAGGRNEQFF.

The chain combines TRBV5-6 with TRBJ1-4; no firm D call. The germline CDR1 and CDR2 sequences are SGHDT and YYEEEE. Trimming shortened V by 0 bases and J by 6 bases, and 12 bases separated the two germline ends. The CDR3 sequence is 15 residues long. The DNA for the CDR3 is TGTGCCAGCAGCTTGGCTTTGGGAGTATATGAAAAACTGTTTTTT. This translates into CASSLALGVYEKLFF.

The chain couples TRBV6-2 or TRBV6-3 to TRBJ2-7; TRBD1 matches 7 bases. Germline lookup yields CDR1 MNHEY and CDR2 SVGEGT. The CDR3 runs to 13 residues. V trimming: 4 bases; J trimming: 2 bases; junction bases outside the gene matches: 2. The CDR3 region is CASSSQGAYEQYF. CDR3 DNA sequence: TGTGCCAGCAGTTCCCAGGGGGCCTACGAGCAGTACTTC.

This clone has just one count. The chain uses TRBV28 and TRBJ2-1; TRBD2 matches at 9 bases. The CDR3 totals 18 residues. Germline V CDR1 and CDR2: MDHEN, SYDVKM. Unmatched junction bases numbered 14, after V lost 6 bases and J lost 2 bases. The CDR3 DNA follows: TGTGCCAGCAGGCTAGGGGTAGCGGGGGAGCTAGCCTACAATGAGCAGTTCTTC. This gives the protein CASRLGVAGELAYNEQFF.

The chain carries TRBV15 and TRBJ1-5, with 8 bases matching TRBD1. There are 15 residues in the CDR3. Looked up from germline, CDR1 is LNHNV and CDR2 is YYDKDF (reference sequence). V shed 4 bases and J 3 bases; nucleotides not matched to a gene: 5. This chain's CDR3 is CATSKTGDPNQPQHF. The CDR3, as DNA: TGTGCCACCAGCAAGACAGGGGATCCCAATCAGCCCCAGCATTTT.

J is TRBJ1-4 and V is TRBV12-5; 9 bases fit TRBD1. The CDR3 is 14 amino acids. Germline V lookup: CDR1 LGHNT, CDR2 FRNRAP. After removal of 6 bases from V and 6 bases from J, the junction contained 5 bases not matched to a gene. The CDR3 loop is CASGPDRGDEKLFF. Written as DNA, the CDR3 is TGTGCTAGTGGGCCGGACAGGGGAGATGAAAAACTGTTTTTT.

The V call is TRBV7-2, the J call TRBJ1-5; D possibly corresponds to TRBD1 (5 bases). Germline CDR1 is SGHTA and CDR2 is FQGNSA. V gave up 8 bases and J gave up 2 bases, with 10 bases separating them. The CDR3 loop spans 13 amino acids. CDR3 residues: CASALGGNQPQHF. Written as DNA, the CDR3 is TGTGCCAGCGCCCTAGGGGGCAATCAGCCCCAGCATTTT.

This sequence joins TRBV19 and TRBJ2-7, with 10 bases lining up with TRBD2. Germline CDR1 and CDR2: LNHDA and SQIVND (reference sequence). The CDR3 is 14 residues long. V shed 4 bases, J shed 4 bases, and the junction held 4 bases outside the gene matches. The CDR3 here is CASSTSSGSYEQYF. The CDR3 nucleotides are TGTGCCAGTAGTACCTCTAGCGGGAGTTACGAGCAGTACTTC. The full variable domain, rest sourced from reference TRBV19 and TRBJ2-7, is DGGITQSPKYLFRKEGQNVTLSCEQNLNHDAMYWYRQDPGQGLRLIYYSQIVNDFQKGDIAEGYSVSREKKESFPLTVTSAQKNPTAFYLCASSTSSGSYEQYFGPGTRLTVT.

The rearrangement links TRBV28 to TRBJ1-5, with D possibly matching TRBD1 (5 bases). Germline loops: CDR1 MDHEN, CDR2 SYDVKM. V was shortened by 2 bases and J by 3 bases, with 11 bases between the two germline ends. The CDR3 is 15 amino acids. In nucleotides, the CDR3 is TGTGCCAGCAGTTTAATGGGGGGTTCCAATCAGCCCCAGCATTTT. Residues: CASSLMGGSNQPQHF.

The CDR3: CASSGAMGLATYEQYF. CDR3 sequence (DNA): TGTGCCAGCAGCGGAGCCATGGGACTAGCTACCTACGAGCAGTACTTC. The genes are TRBV9 and TRBJ2-7; TRBD2 aligns across 9 bases. Looked up from germline, CDR1 is SGDLS and CDR2 is YYNGEE. With V trimmed by 3 bases and J by 2 bases, 9 bases remained unmatched. The CDR3 is made up of 16 amino acids.

In DNA, the CDR3 is TGCAGCGTTTTTGGAGTGGCTGAAGCTTTCTTT. This sequence encodes CSVFGVAEAFF. The gene calls are TRBV29-1 and TRBJ1-1, with D unclear. The germline V and J ends were trimmed by 5 bases and 6 bases, with 10 bases remaining between them. Germline-derived CDR1 and CDR2 are SQVTM and ANQGSEA. This CDR3 comprises 11 residues.

V gene TRBV10-1 combines with J gene TRBJ2-1; 7 nucleotides agree with TRBD1. This CDR3 comprises 12 residues. Per the germline V gene, CDR1 is WNHNN and CDR2 is SYGVQD (reference sequence). V dropped 10 bases and J dropped 9; count of bases not matched to a gene: 9. CDR3 DNA sequence: TGCGCCAATCCGACAGGGAATCGTGAGCAGTTCTTC. This encodes CANPTGNREQFF.

The J gene is TRBJ2-7, the V gene TRBV29-1, with 7 nucleotides matching TRBD1. The CDR3 consists of 14 residues. The J segment lost 1 base and the V segment lost 2 bases, leaving 5 bases of the junction unmatched. Germline V gene lookup returns CDR1 SQVTM and CDR2 ANQGSEA. Here the CDR3 reads CSVERGQGSYEQYF. The CDR3 coding sequence is TGCAGCGTTGAAAGGGGGCAGGGGTCCTACGAGCAGTACTTC.

This CDR3 reads CASDRDTAYEQYF. The CDR3 DNA reads TGTGCCAGCGACCGGGACACGGCCTACGAGCAGTACTTC. The chain links TRBV28 to TRBJ2-7; maybe TRBD1 (6 bases). This CDR3 has 13 residues. CDR1 and CDR2 (germline): MDHEN, SYDVKM. V was clipped by 8 bases and J by 2 bases, with 13 bases between them.

The chain joins TRBV7-2 to TRBJ2-7; D gene ambiguous. The CDR3 consists of 13 residues. Between the trimmed V and J ends, which lost 1 base and 3 bases, there was a span of 7 bases. CDR1 SGHTA and CDR2 FQGNSA come from the germline V gene. CDR3 loop: CASSLVTGYEQYF. The DNA for the CDR3 is TGTGCCAGCAGCTTAGTCACGGGCTACGAGCAGTACTTC.

This chain links TRBV20-1 with TRBJ2-3, with D possibly being TRBD1 (5 bases). V lost 3 bases and J lost 2, with 9 bases in between. This CDR3 is 13 amino acids long. Germline lookup yields CDR1 DFQATT and CDR2 SNEGSKA (reference sequence). CDR3 protein: CSASGANTDTQYF. CDR3 coding DNA: TGCAGTGCTAGTGGGGCGAACACAGATACGCAGTATTTT.

This chain joins TRBV25-1 and TRBJ2-3, with 7 bases that match TRBD1. The V segment lost 5 bases and the J segment 2 bases; nucleotides outside the gene matches: 7. Germline CDR1 and CDR2: MGHDK and SYGVNS. The CDR3 loop spans 15 amino acids. CDR3 sequence: CASSPSTGFTDTQYF. The CDR3 region has the DNA TGTGCCAGCAGTCCCTCGACAGGGTTCACAGATACGCAGTATTTT. Full variable domain (remainder filled in from reference TRBV25-1 and TRBJ2-3): EADIYQTPRYLVIGTGKKITLECSQTMGHDKMYWYQQDPGMELHLIHYSYGVNSTEKGDLSSESTVSRIRTEHFPLTLESARPSHTSQYLCASSPSTGFTDTQYFGPGTRLTVL.

This clone was detected only once. This specimen includes other DNA sequences encoding the same CDR3. The chain joins TRBV27 to TRBJ1-6; D not certain. Trimming cost V 5 bases and J 7 bases, with 9 bases left between them. CDR3 length: 13 residues. CDR1 is MNHEY and CDR2 is SMNVEV in the germline V gene (reference sequence). The CDR3 DNA follows: TGTGCCAGCAGTCCTGGAGTAAATTCACCCCTCCACTTT. Its protein product is CASSPGVNSPLHF.

V usage is TRBV18 and J usage is TRBJ1-2, with a possible D match to TRBD1 (5 bases). Trimming shortened V by 1 base and J by 7 bases, and 7 bases separated the two germline ends. Germline-derived CDR1 and CDR2 are KGHSH and LQKENI. The CDR3 covers 12 residues. The chain's CDR3 is CASSPQGLGYTF. The CDR3 bases are TGTGCCAGCTCACCACAGGGACTTGGCTACACCTTC. The full variable domain, its missing parts supplied by reference TRBV18 and TRBJ1-2, is NAGVMQNPRHLVRRRGQEARLRCSPMKGHSHVYWYRQLPEEGLKFMVYLQKENIIDESGMPKERFSAEFPKEGPSILRIQQVVRGDSAAYFCASSPQGLGYTFGSGTRLTVV.

The chain joins TRBV5-4 to TRBJ2-7, with D possibly TRBD1 on 6 matching bases. The germline CDR1 and CDR2 sequences are SGHNT and YYREEE (reference sequence). V lost 4 bases, J lost 7 bases, and 18 bases lay in between. The CDR3 consists of 14 residues. CDR3 in DNA: TGTGCCAGCAGCGCAGCAGGGGTTCTAGAGGAGCAGTACTTC. Amino acid sequence: CASSAAGVLEEQYF.